Only one count was recorded for the clone carrying this TCR beta chain. Trimming shortened V by 4 bases and J by 5 bases, and 5 bases separated the two germline ends. Per the germline V gene, CDR1 is KGHSH and CDR2 is LQKENI. This CDR3 has 11 residues. Everyone who took part was 18 to 89 years old, and they came from 24 US areas. The source of the sample is a study of blood T cell repertoires in COVID-19. Study details: Sources were T cells, B-cell-depleted T cells, or PBMCs; the material itself was cDNA or gDNA.

The protocol was immunoSEQ multiplex PCR, while the TCRdb copy is restricted to in-frame clones and leaves out a portion. The sample consists of roughly 200,000 clones, roughly 82% of them appearing once. The rearrangement links TRBV18 to TRBJ2-5; D call uncertain. Sequences were obtained from PBMCs or T cells enriched from blood (not recorded which). The clonotype comes from a woman aged 55 to 70 with acute COVID-19. The CDR3 spells CASSQEETQYF. The CDR3 nucleotides read TGTGCCAGCTCACAAGAGGAGACCCAGTACTTC.